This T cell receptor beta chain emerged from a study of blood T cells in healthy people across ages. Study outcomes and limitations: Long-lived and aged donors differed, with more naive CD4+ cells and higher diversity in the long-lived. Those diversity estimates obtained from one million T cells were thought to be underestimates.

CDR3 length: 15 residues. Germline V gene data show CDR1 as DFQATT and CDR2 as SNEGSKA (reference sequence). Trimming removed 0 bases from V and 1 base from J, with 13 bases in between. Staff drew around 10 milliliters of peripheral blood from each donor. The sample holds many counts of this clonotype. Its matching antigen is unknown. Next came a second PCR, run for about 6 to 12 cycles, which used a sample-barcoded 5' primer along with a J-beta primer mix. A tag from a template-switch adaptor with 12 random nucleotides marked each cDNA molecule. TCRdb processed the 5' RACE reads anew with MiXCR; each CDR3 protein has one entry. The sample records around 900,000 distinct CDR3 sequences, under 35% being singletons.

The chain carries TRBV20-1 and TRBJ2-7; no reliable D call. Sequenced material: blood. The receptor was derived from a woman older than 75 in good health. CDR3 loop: CSARDSKGQSYEQYF. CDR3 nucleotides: TGCAGTGCTAGAGATTCTAAGGGTCAGTCCTACGAGCAGTACTTC.